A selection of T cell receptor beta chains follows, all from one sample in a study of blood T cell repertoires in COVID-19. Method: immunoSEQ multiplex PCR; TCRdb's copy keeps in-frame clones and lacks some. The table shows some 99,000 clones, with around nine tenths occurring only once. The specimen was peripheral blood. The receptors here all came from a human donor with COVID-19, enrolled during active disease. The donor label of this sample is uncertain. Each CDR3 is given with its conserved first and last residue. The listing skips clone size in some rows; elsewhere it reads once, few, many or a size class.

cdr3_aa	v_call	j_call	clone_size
CASSLLDSNTEAFF	TRBV7-6	TRBJ1-1	once
CASRQTHSYEQYF	TRBV27	TRBJ2-7	-
CASSPMTAGVDGYTF	TRBV5-1	TRBJ1-2	-
CATSSLAAEDQPQHF	TRBV15	TRBJ1-5	-
CASSHRQEETQYF	TRBV6-5	TRBJ2-5	-
CASSVLETQYF	TRBV5-1	TRBJ2-5	-
CASRTTGGTGELFF	TRBV19	TRBJ2-2	-
CASGLVADRVGDTEAFF	TRBV12-5	TRBJ1-1	-
CASSLNAVGGLNEKLFF	TRBV5-1	TRBJ1-4	-
CASSRTSGSSYEQYF	TRBV18	TRBJ2-7	-
CASSPGETQYF	TRBV19	TRBJ2-5	-
CASSPGQGIDGYTF	TRBV5-1	TRBJ1-2	-
CASSLAAFGNTYEQYF	TRBV5-5	TRBJ2-7	-
CASRPQQTGSINSNQPQHF	TRBV27	TRBJ1-5	once
CASSLSGGTGETQYF	TRBV13	TRBJ2-5	-